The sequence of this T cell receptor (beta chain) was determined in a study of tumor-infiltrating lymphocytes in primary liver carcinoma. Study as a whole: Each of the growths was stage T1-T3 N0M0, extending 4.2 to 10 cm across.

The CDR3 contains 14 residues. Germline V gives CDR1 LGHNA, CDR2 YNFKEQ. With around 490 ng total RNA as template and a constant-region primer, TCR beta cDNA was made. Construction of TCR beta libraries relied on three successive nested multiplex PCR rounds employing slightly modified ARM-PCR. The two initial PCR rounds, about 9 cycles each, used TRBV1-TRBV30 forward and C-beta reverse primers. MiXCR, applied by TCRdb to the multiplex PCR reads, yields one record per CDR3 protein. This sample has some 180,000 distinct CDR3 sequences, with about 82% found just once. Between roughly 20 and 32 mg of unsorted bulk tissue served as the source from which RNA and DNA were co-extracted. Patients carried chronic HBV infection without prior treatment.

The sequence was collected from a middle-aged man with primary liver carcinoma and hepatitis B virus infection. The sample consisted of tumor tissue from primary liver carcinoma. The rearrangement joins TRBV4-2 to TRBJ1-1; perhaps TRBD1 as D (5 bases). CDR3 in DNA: TGTGCTGGCAGCCGGGGGGTAGAGAACACTGAAGCTTTCTTT. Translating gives CAGSRGVENTEAFF.